This T cell receptor (beta chain) is from a study of cytomegalovirus exposure and HLA in healthy donors. PCR used 60 Vbeta primers and 13 Jbeta primers. TCRdb's table, derived via immunoSEQ multiplex PCR, lists solely in-frame clones and lacks some. This sample has 100,000 to 150,000 clones; 55% to 80% occur once, and the top ten carry less than 3%. Details on this clone: No antigen is known for it.

Germline values: CDR1 MNHEY, CDR2 SMNVEV (reference sequence). CDR3 length: 17 residues. Overall study findings and caveats: By a later analysis, the bulk of CMV-associated TCR beta chains appeared HLA-restricted. Analysis performed later showed TCR beta chains linked to HLA being more clonally expanded than equally common others. Reportedly, diagnosis of cytomegalovirus status by the classifier showed high specificity and sensitivity. According to the study, 180 or so TCR beta chains were cytomegalovirus-associated.

Sequenced material: PBMCs. This TCR was recovered from a woman aged 40 to 55 in good health and CMV-seronegative. This chain joins TRBV27 and TRBJ2-5; 10 nucleotides match TRBD1. The end of the DNA is better explained by TRBJ2-7, so the J call may be wrong. The CDR3 DNA reads as TGTGCCAGCAGTTTAACCTCCCTGGGGACAGGGGTGCACGAGCAGTACTTC. Its protein product is CASSLTSLGTGVHEQYF.